A single sample gave rise to the 28 T cell receptor beta chains below, sequenced in a study of shared clonotypes between healthy human individuals (TCRdb year 2020). Receptor amplification or capture employed the immunoSEQ multiplex PCR assay. In TCRdb, the immuneACCESS table is reduced to in-frame sequences with V and J assigned. These tables do not hold every clone; where another copy was compared, an unresolved V gene accounts for under half, and the others remain unexplained. The sample table lists some 1,100,000 clones, around 78% of them with a count of one. The top ten hold under 0.6% of the sample. Material for sequencing was memory CD4+ T cells from PBMCs. The cell subset or site tag for this specimen amounts to: CD45RA-negative fraction. These receptors were obtained from a man younger than 30 in good health. Some clones in this sample may be carry-over from other donors' samples.

V and J are TRBV28 and TRBJ2-4; TRBD2 agrees at 12 bases. Germline CDR1 is MDHEN and CDR2 is SYDVKM. The V segment lost 2 bases and the J segment 2 bases; nucleotides outside the gene matches: 7. This CDR3 comprises 18 residues. Here the CDR3 DNA reads TGTGCCAGCAGTTTACAGACTAGCGGGAGTGTCACCAAAAACATTCAGTACTTC. This translates into CASSLQTSGSVTKNIQYF.

The chain joins TRBV18 to TRBJ2-7; 7 bases fit TRBD1. The V segment lost 6 bases and the J segment 6 bases; nucleotides outside the gene matches: 14. Germline V gene lookup returns CDR1 KGHSH and CDR2 LQKENI. CDR3 length equals 15 residues. CDR3 nucleotides: TGTGCCAGCTCTCCAATCGGCGGACAGGAAGGCGAGCAGTACTTC. Amino acids: CASSPIGGQEGEQYF. The whole variable domain, filled in from reference TRBV18 and TRBJ2-7, reads NAGVMQNPRHLVRRRGQEARLRCSPMKGHSHVYWYRQLPEEGLKFMVYLQKENIIDESGMPKERFSAEFPKEGPSILRIQQVVRGDSAAYFCASSPIGGQEGEQYFGPGTRLTVT.

V and J are TRBV14 and TRBJ1-2, with D perhaps TRBD1 (5 bases). The V gene's germline CDR1 is SGHDN and CDR2 FVKESK. This CDR3 has 14 residues. The V end was cut by 2 bases, the J end by 4 bases, with 11 bases between. Here the CDR3 DNA reads TGTGCCAGCAGCCAACAGGGAAATAGCTATGGCTACACCTTC. Its translation: CASSQQGNSYGYTF.

The rearrangement joins TRBV11-2 to TRBJ2-2; D ambiguous. Trimming took off 5 bases at V and 2 bases at J, with 6 bases between the two ends. Germline-derived CDR1 and CDR2 are SGHAT and FQNNGV. The CDR3 is 13 amino acids. Written as DNA, the CDR3 is TGTGCCAGCAGCCCCCATAACACCGGGGAGCTGTTTTTT. Protein product: CASSPHNTGELFF. Full variable domain (remainder filled in from reference TRBV11-2 and TRBJ2-2): EAGVAQSPRYKIIEKRQSVAFWCNPISGHATLYWYQQILGQGPKLLIQFQNNGVVDDSQLPKDRFSAERLKGVDSTLKIQPAKLEDSAVYLCASSPHNTGELFFGEGSRLTVL.

This rearrangement joins TRBV30 to TRBJ2-7; D not certain. The CDR3 is 13 amino acids. V dropped 2 bases and J dropped 6 bases, with 14 bases sitting between them. The germline CDR1 and CDR2 sequences are GTSNPN and SVGIG (reference sequence). The CDR3 region has the DNA TGTGCCTGGAGTCAGAGGCTAGTCGGCGAGCAGTACTTC. It yields the protein CAWSQRLVGEQYF.

This chain links TRBV2 with TRBJ1-2, with a tentative D call TRBD1 (5 bases). The CDR3 covers 13 residues. V lost 8 bases, J lost 6 bases, and 16 bases lay in between. Per germline, CDR1 SNHLY and CDR2 FYNNEI. CDR3 amino acids: CASRWQGSDGYTF. The CDR3 DNA sequence: TGTGCCAGCCGCTGGCAGGGCTCCGATGGCTACACCTTC. Full variable domain (outside the CDR3, taken from reference TRBV2 and TRBJ1-2): EPEVTQTPSHQVTQMGQEVILRCVPISNHLYFYWYRQILGQKVEFLVSFYNNEISEKSEIFDDQFSVERPDGSNFTLKIRSTKLEDSAMYFCASRWQGSDGYTFGSGTRLTVV.

The chain has TRBV15 and TRBJ2-1; no reliable D call. Germline V gene lookup returns CDR1 LNHNV and CDR2 YYDKDF (reference sequence). This CDR3 is 13 amino acids long. V lost 4 bases to trimming and J lost 6 bases, with 10 bases between them. Here the CDR3 reads CATSKRSPNEQFF. CDR3 DNA sequence: TGTGCCACCAGCAAGCGCTCGCCCAATGAGCAGTTCTTC.

This rearrangement joins TRBV5-4 to TRBJ1-2; tentative D call: TRBD1 (6 bases). This CDR3 comprises 15 residues. CDR1 and CDR2 (germline): SGHNT, YYREEE (reference sequence). V was pared by 4 bases and J by 8 bases, with 21 bases between. CDR3 coding DNA: TGTGCCAGCAGCGCTTCCGGAGGGGGGCAGCGGGGCTACACCTTC. Amino acid sequence: CASSASGGGQRGYTF.

The rearrangement joins TRBV16 to TRBJ1-2, with 10 bases identical to TRBD1. The V gene's germline CDR1 is KGHSY and CDR2 FQNENV. The CDR3 contains 12 residues. V trimming: 7 bases; J trimming: 13 bases; junction bases outside the gene matches: 9. The CDR3 bases are TGTGCCAGCAACCGGGACAGGGGTTCGTGCACCTTC. This sequence encodes CASNRDRGSCTF.

V gene TRBV7-9 combines with J gene TRBJ2-5, with D perhaps assigned TRBD1 or TRBD2 (6 bases each). There are 16 residues in the CDR3. Looked up from germline, CDR1 is SEHNR and CDR2 is FQNEAQ (reference sequence). V was cut by 1 base and J by 1 base, with 13 bases left in between. The CDR3 loop is CASSLVRGLPQETQYF. DNA of the CDR3: TGTGCCAGCAGCTTAGTCAGGGGACTCCCCCAAGAGACCCAGTACTTC.

The chain carries TRBV28 and TRBJ1-5; 9 bases agree with TRBD1. V was clipped by 1 base and J by 6 bases; unmatched bases: 16. Per germline, CDR1 MDHEN and CDR2 SYDVKM. This CDR3 has 19 amino acids. This chain's CDR3 is CASSLFPGTGNKISQPQHF. The DNA for the CDR3 is TGTGCCAGCAGTTTATTCCCCGGGACAGGGAATAAGATCAGTCAGCCCCAGCATTTT.

This sequence joins TRBV7-9 and TRBJ2-7; tentatively, D is TRBD1 (6 bases). V was clipped by 1 base and J by 0 bases, with 13 bases between them. The germline CDR1 and CDR2 sequences are SEHNR and FQNEAQ (reference sequence). This CDR3 comprises 16 residues. CDR3 sequence reads: CASSLGDTTSSYEQYF. The DNA of the CDR3 is TGTGCCAGCAGCTTAGGGGACACCACCAGCTCCTACGAGCAGTACTTC.

The chain links TRBV28 to TRBJ1-4, with D possibly TRBD1 on 5 matching bases. The germline gives CDR1 MDHEN, CDR2 SYDVKM. Deletions cut 4 bases from V and 7 bases from J, with 13 bases between. This CDR3 is built from 14 residues. CDR3 protein: CASSSGLGVEKLFF. CDR3 sequence (DNA): TGTGCCAGCAGTTCAGGGTTAGGGGTTGAAAAACTGTTTTTT.

The rearrangement uses TRBV21-1 and TRBJ2-7; the table's D call TRBD1 went unverified against the DNA. TRBV21-1 is assigned pseudogene status. This CDR3 is built from 15 residues. CDR3 bases: TGTGCCAGCAGCAAAGGCGGGACAGGGGGACCCGAGCAGTACTTC. Translation: CASSKGGTGGPEQYF.

J is TRBJ1-2 and V is TRBV4-2, with TRBD1 as a possible D gene (5 bases). The CDR3 length is 14 residues. Germline V gene data show CDR1 as LGHNA and CDR2 as YNFKEQ. Trimming took 0 bases from V and 3 from J, leaving 8 bases between them. The CDR3: CASSQERGDYGYTF. The DNA of the CDR3 is TGTGCCAGCAGCCAAGAAAGAGGGGACTATGGCTACACCTTC.

This chain joins TRBV11-3 and TRBJ2-7; 7 nucleotides match TRBD1. V lost 5 bases and J lost 5; bases outside the gene matches: 9. CDR1 SGHNT and CDR2 YENEEA come from the germline V gene. This CDR3 spans 14 amino acids. The CDR3 loop reads CASSKHSGGDEQYF. Here the CDR3 DNA reads TGTGCCAGCAGCAAGCATTCAGGGGGTGACGAGCAGTACTTC. The full variable domain, in which reference TRBV11-3 and TRBJ2-7 provide the parts outside the CDR3, is EAGVVQSPRYKIIEKKQPVAFWCNPISGHNTLYWYLQNLGQGPELLIRYENEEAVDDSQLPKDRFSAERLKGVDSTLKIQPAELGDSAVYLCASSKHSGGDEQYFGPGTRLTVT.

Comment on this clone: The same CDR3 is also encoded by other DNA sequences in this sample. CDR3 residues: CSASPEDEQFF. DNA for the CDR3: TGCAGTGCTAGTCCTGAGGATGAGCAGTTCTTC. This chain joins TRBV20-1 and TRBJ2-1, with D unclear. CDR3 length: 11 amino acids. CDR1 DFQATT and CDR2 SNEGSKA come from the germline V gene (reference sequence). With 3 bases removed from V and 8 bases from J, the gap between germline ends came to 8 bases.

This clone was observed at least ten times. The chain uses TRBV28 and TRBJ1-2; TRBD1 matches 10 bases. V was clipped by 3 bases and J by 7 bases; unmatched bases: 5. The V gene's germline CDR1 is MDHEN and CDR2 SYDVKM. The CDR3 runs to 14 residues. The CDR3 region is CASSFGDRGSGYTF. Here the CDR3 DNA reads TGTGCCAGCAGTTTCGGGGACAGGGGCTCTGGCTACACCTTC.

This clone showed up just a few times. The chain uses TRBV2 and TRBJ1-5; D not certain. V lost 6 bases, J lost 11 bases, and 11 bases lay in between. Germline loops: CDR1 SNHLY, CDR2 FYNNEI. The CDR3 runs to 11 residues. The CDR3 sequence: CASRGISAQHF. CDR3 bases: TGTGCCAGCAGGGGAATATCAGCCCAGCATTTT. The entire variable domain, with the rest obtained from reference TRBV2 and TRBJ1-5, is as follows: EPEVTQTPSHQVTQMGQEVILRCVPISNHLYFYWYRQILGQKVEFLVSFYNNEISEKSEIFDDQFSVERPDGSNFTLKIRSTKLEDSAMYFCASRGISAQHFGDGTRLSIL.

The J gene is TRBJ2-3, the V gene TRBV5-6; TRBD1 matches 10 bases. Trimming cost V 6 bases and J 6 bases; bases outside gene matches: 16. Germline loops: CDR1 SGHDT, CDR2 YYEEEE. The CDR3 is made up of 17 amino acids. CDR3 sequence reads: CASNRGPRTGGTDTQYF. CDR3 nucleotide sequence: TGTGCCAGCAACCGCGGCCCCCGGACAGGGGGGACGGATACGCAGTATTTT.

In its sample, this clone was seen a few times. The V gene is TRBV11-2, the J gene TRBJ1-2; D not certain. Trimming removed 3 bases at V and 3 bases at J, with 5 bases between. Germline-derived CDR1 and CDR2 are SGHAT and FQNNGV. The CDR3 covers 12 residues. CDR3 coding DNA: TGTGCCAGCAGCTTGAGGGACTATGGCTACACCTTC. Translation: CASSLRDYGYTF.

The chain recombines TRBV28 with TRBJ1-2; 7 bases fit TRBD1. The CDR3 runs 14 residues. J was trimmed by 7 bases and V by 6 bases; bases with no gene match: 11. Per germline, CDR1 MDHEN and CDR2 SYDVKM. The DNA for the CDR3 is TGTGCCAGCAGGAGGACCACAAACAGGGGTGGCTACACCTTC. Amino acids: CASRRTTNRGGYTF.

This clone occurred once. The rearrangement links TRBV4-2 to TRBJ1-5; 9 bases map to TRBD1. Per germline, CDR1 LGHNA and CDR2 YNFKEQ. The ends lost 3 bases at V and 4 bases at J; junction bases unmatched: 4. The CDR3 sequence is 15 residues long. CDR3 in amino acids: CASSQDGQGNQPQHF. For the CDR3, the DNA is TGTGCCAGCAGCCAGGACGGACAGGGGAATCAGCCCCAGCATTTT.

This sequence joins TRBV7-3 and TRBJ2-3; D perhaps matches TRBD1 (6 bases). The V end was cut by 3 bases, the J end by 5 bases, with 12 bases between. The CDR3 is made up of 14 amino acids. CDR1 SGHTA and CDR2 FQGTGA come from the germline V gene. The CDR3 protein is CASSLGATGDTQYF. The CDR3 coding sequence is TGTGCCAGCAGCTTGGGGGCCACGGGAGATACGCAGTATTTT.

The chain recombines TRBV30 with TRBJ1-3; D is ambiguous. The CDR3 totals 13 residues. Germline loops: CDR1 GTSNPN, CDR2 SVGIG (reference sequence). V dropped 5 bases and J dropped 1 base, with 9 bases sitting between them. The CDR3 DNA follows: TGTGCCTGGGAGACCCAATCTGGAAACACCATATATTTT. This translates into CAWETQSGNTIYF.

The chain links TRBV18 to TRBJ2-5; 13 bases are shared with TRBD2. CDR1 KGHSH and CDR2 LQKENI come from the germline V gene. This CDR3 comprises 18 residues. The ends lost 1 base at V and 5 bases at J; junction bases unmatched: 10. The CDR3 nucleotides are TGTGCCAGCTCACCACGGACTAGCGGGAGCGGCGGCGCGGAGACCCAGTACTTC. Protein sequence: CASSPRTSGSGGAETQYF.

This chain links TRBV11-2 with TRBJ1-1; D gene unclear. The CDR3 sequence is 15 residues long. Deletions cut 1 base from V and 0 bases from J, with 9 bases between. Germline CDR1 is SGHAT and CDR2 is FQNNGV. The CDR3 spells CASSLVLGLNTEAFF. The CDR3 bases are TGTGCCAGCAGCTTAGTTCTTGGTTTGAACACTGAAGCTTTCTTT.

Only one count was recorded for this clone. This same CDR3 is encoded by further DNA sequences in the sample. The chain carries TRBV7-2 and TRBJ2-1, with no clear D. V was shortened by 4 bases and J by 5 bases, with 9 bases between the two germline ends. Germline-derived CDR1 and CDR2 are SGHTA and FQGNSA. The CDR3 covers 13 residues. In DNA form, the CDR3 reads TGTGCCAGCAGCTCGTACAAGAACAATGAGCAGTTCTTC. Its translation is CASSSYKNNEQFF.